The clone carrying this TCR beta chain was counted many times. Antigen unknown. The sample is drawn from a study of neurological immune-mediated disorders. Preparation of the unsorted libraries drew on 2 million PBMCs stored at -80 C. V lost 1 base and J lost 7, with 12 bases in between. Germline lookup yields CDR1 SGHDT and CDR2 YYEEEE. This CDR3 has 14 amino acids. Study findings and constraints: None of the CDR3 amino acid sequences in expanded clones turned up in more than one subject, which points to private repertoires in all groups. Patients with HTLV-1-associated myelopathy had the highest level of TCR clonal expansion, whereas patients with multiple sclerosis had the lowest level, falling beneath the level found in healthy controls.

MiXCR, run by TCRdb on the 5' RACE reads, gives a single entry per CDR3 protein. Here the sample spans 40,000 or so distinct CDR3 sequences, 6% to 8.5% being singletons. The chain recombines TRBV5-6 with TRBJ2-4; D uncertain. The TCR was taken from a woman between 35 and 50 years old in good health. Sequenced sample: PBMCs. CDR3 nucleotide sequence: TGTGCCAGCAGCTTGAGTCAGACAATCAACATTCAGTACTTC. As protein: CASSLSQTINIQYF.